Following are 12 T cell receptor beta chains from one sample sequenced in a study of regulatory T cells in long-lasting Graves disease. In building TCR beta libraries, iRepertoire HTBI primers were used together with Arm-PCR of CDR3 regions. TCRdb redid the calling of the multiplex PCR reads with MiXCR, one entry per CDR3 protein. This table holds 390,000 or so distinct CDR3 sequences, roughly 10% found once. Stated time point: newly diagnosed GD, antithyroid drugs for less than 3 months. PBMCs were the source of the RNA used for TCR sequencing. In addition, the sample was reused for a study of T cells in Graves' hyperthyroidism and ophthalmopathy.

The sample here was peripheral blood mononuclear cells (PBMCs), taken at new diagnosis, from a patient treated with antithyroid drugs. The receptor source for this set is a woman aged 18-29 years with Graves disease.

The chain uses TRBV28 and TRBJ2-3; 7 bases are shared with TRBD2. Per the germline V gene, CDR1 is MDHEN and CDR2 is SYDVKM. The CDR3 runs 15 residues. V was clipped by 4 bases and J by 1 base; unmatched bases: 5. For the CDR3, the DNA is TGTGCCAGCAGTTCGGGCGGGAGTGGCACAGATACGCAGTATTTT. It is translated as CASSSGGSGTDTQYF.

The chain carries TRBV7-6 and TRBJ2-7, with D perhaps TRBD1 (6 bases). Germline values: CDR1 SGHVS, CDR2 FNYEAQ. The CDR3 totals 17 residues. Trimming took 2 bases from V and 6 from J, leaving 23 bases between them. DNA for the CDR3: TGTGCCAGCAGCTTATCCTTGGGGGCAGGGCCTCCTTCCGAGCAGTACTTC. This codes for CASSLSLGAGPPSEQYF.

This clonotype was counted at least ten times. The V call is TRBV7-9, the J call TRBJ1-1; perhaps TRBD1 as D (5 bases). Germline V gene sequence: CDR1 SEHNR, CDR2 FQNEAQ (reference sequence). The CDR3 is made up of 12 amino acids. Trimming took off 7 bases at V and 4 bases at J, with 10 bases between the two ends. CDR3 sequence: CASTRDFTEAFF. The CDR3 bases are TGTGCCAGCACCCGGGACTTCACTGAAGCTTTCTTT.

In its sample, this clonotype was seen many times. The chain couples TRBV7-8 to TRBJ1-1; TRBD1 might be the D (6 bases). The CDR3 is made up of 17 amino acids. Germline V gives CDR1 SGHVS, CDR2 FQNEAQ. Trimming cost V 0 bases and J 1 base, with 15 bases left between them. The CDR3 bases are TGTGCCAGCAGCTTAGCCGGTCGGGGGCTGAGGAACACTGAAGCTTTCTTT. It translates to CASSLAGRGLRNTEAFF.

This clonotype came up a few times. This chain uses TRBV7-2 with TRBJ1-3; D uncertain. Trimming shortened V by 5 bases and J by 4 bases, and 18 bases separated the two germline ends. CDR1 SGHTA and CDR2 FQGNSA come from the germline V gene. The CDR3 spans 16 residues. The DNA of the CDR3 is TGTGCCAGCAGCCTGGGTGGGGTGGCTGCGGGAAACACCATATATTTT. Its protein is CASSLGGVAAGNTIYF.

The chain carries TRBV7-9 and TRBJ2-1, with 7 bases that match TRBD2. The germline CDR1 and CDR2 sequences are SEHNR and FQNEAQ (reference sequence). The V gene end was trimmed by 5 bases and the J gene end by 6 bases; junction bases not matched to a gene: 16. This CDR3 region has 17 residues. The CDR3, as DNA: TGTGCCAGCAGCCCCCGAGCTGCCGGGACTATTACCAATGAGCAGTTCTTC. Translation gives CASSPRAAGTITNEQFF. Full variable domain (remainder filled in from reference TRBV7-9 and TRBJ2-1): DTGVSQNPRHKITKRGQNVTFRCDPISEHNRLYWYRQTLGQGPEFLTYFQNEAQLEKSRLLSDRFSAERPKGSFSTLEIQRTEQGDSAMYLCASSPRAAGTITNEQFFGPGTRLTVL.

This clonotype was observed many times. V is TRBV18 and J is TRBJ2-1; 8 bases map to TRBD1. With 2 bases clipped from V and 2 bases from J, the junction kept 2 bases outside the gene matches. Germline V gives CDR1 KGHSH, CDR2 LQKENI. This CDR3 is 15 amino acids long. The DNA of the CDR3 is TGTGCCAGCTCACCATCGACAGGGGCCTACAATGAGCAGTTCTTC. Protein: CASSPSTGAYNEQFF. The full variable domain, in which reference TRBV18 and TRBJ2-1 provide the parts outside the CDR3, is NAGVMQNPRHLVRRRGQEARLRCSPMKGHSHVYWYRQLPEEGLKFMVYLQKENIIDESGMPKERFSAEFPKEGPSILRIQQVVRGDSAAYFCASSPSTGAYNEQFFGPGTRLTVL.

There are many counts of this clonotype. The chain links TRBV11-2 to TRBJ2-5; D might be TRBD2 (6 bases). The CDR3 extends over 13 amino acids. Germline lookup yields CDR1 SGHAT and CDR2 FQNNGV. Trimming took off 3 bases at V and 5 bases at J, with 10 bases between the two ends. The CDR3 loop is CASSFRLEETQYF. CDR3 in DNA: TGTGCCAGCAGCTTCCGACTAGAGGAGACCCAGTACTTC.

This clonotype was observed at least ten times. The rearrangement joins TRBV28 to TRBJ1-2; TRBD1 is a possible D gene (6 bases). This CDR3 comprises 15 residues. Trimming cost V 5 bases and J 5 bases, with 18 bases left between them. Germline V gene lookup returns CDR1 MDHEN and CDR2 SYDVKM. CDR3 in amino acids: CASSRPGAGGYGYTF. The CDR3 DNA reads TGTGCCAGCAGTCGACCAGGGGCGGGGGGGTATGGCTACACCTTC.

This clonotype was detected ten times or more. The chain carries TRBV7-3 and TRBJ2-1; possible D gene TRBD1, 6 bases. The CDR3 sequence is 16 residues long. Trimming left V 4 bases short and J 3 bases short, with 16 bases between. Germline CDR1 reads SGHTA; CDR2 reads FQGTGA. The CDR3 DNA is TGTGCCAGCAGCTCCGACCCGACAGGATACTACAATGAGCAGTTCTTC. It codes for CASSSDPTGYYNEQFF.

There are many counts of this clonotype. This rearrangement joins TRBV7-2 to TRBJ1-5; tentatively, D is TRBD1 (5 bases). V was pared by 5 bases and J by 0 bases, with 14 bases between. CDR1 SGHTA and CDR2 FQGNSA come from the germline V gene. This CDR3 is built from 16 residues. The CDR3 region is CASSTTWGGSNQPQHF. Here the CDR3 DNA reads TGTGCCAGCAGCACCACCTGGGGGGGTAGCAATCAGCCCCAGCATTTT.

This clonotype came up a few times. The chain couples TRBV6-1 to TRBJ1-3; D remains ambiguous. Trimming left V 7 bases short and J 1 base short, with 11 bases between. This CDR3 has 14 amino acids. The germline V gene has CDR1 MNHNS and CDR2 SASEGT. CDR3 in amino acids: CASKNRDSGNTIYF. CDR3 bases: TGTGCCAGCAAGAATAGGGATTCTGGAAACACCATATATTTT.